This TCR beta chain was retrieved from a study of cytomegalovirus exposure and HLA in healthy donors. It was with 60 Vbeta and 13 Jbeta primers that the PCR ran. Produced via immunoSEQ multiplex PCR; TCRdb's table is partial and in-frame only. Of approximately 150,000 clones listed, about 77% are singletons. Concerning this clone: What it recognizes is unknown.

Whole-study results and caveats: Researchers reported in a later analysis that a missense DCLRE1C variant was tied to TCR beta V- and J-gene trimming. At a 0.05 false discovery rate, a later analysis found some 18,000 TCR beta sequences to be associated with HLA alleles.

The ends lost 5 bases at V and 8 bases at J; junction bases unmatched: 6. CDR1 and CDR2 from the germline V gene are MNHEY and SMNVEV (reference sequence). The CDR3 is 13 residues long. Material for sequencing was PBMCs. V usage is TRBV27 and J usage is TRBJ2-1; TRBD2 matches at 7 bases. This clonotype was obtained from a female donor in good health and CMV-seronegative. The DNA of the CDR3 is TGTGCCAGCAGTCCTCCGACTAGCTATGAGCAGTTCTTC. It specifies CASSPPTSYEQFF.